A selection of T cell receptor beta chains follows, all from one sample in a study of T cell responses to AZD1222 COVID-19 vaccine. Repertoires were generated with immunoSEQ multiplex PCR, while TCRdb's copy carries only in-frame clones and drops some. The sample consists of 120,000 or so clones, over 75% of them appearing once. Sequencing was performed on peripheral blood, taken on day 0 of AZD1222 vaccination. The source is an adult in good health. Both conserved end residues are part of each CDR3. A D gene is named only where the DNA matches it firmly. Only part of the rows carry a size: once, few, many, or a class if the clone is expanded.

J | size | V | D | CDR3 | DNA
TRBJ2-3 | NA | TRBV9 | TRBD1 | CASSVQTGTGGADTQYF | TGTGCCAGCAGCGTCCAGACCGGGACAGGGGGTGCAGATACGCAGTATTTT
TRBJ2-7 | NA | TRBV4-3 | TRBD2 | CASSQSGGSYEQYF | TGCGCCAGCAGCCAATCGGGGGGCTCCTACGAGCAGTACTTC
TRBJ2-7 | NA | TRBV15 | NA | CATSIDRTIYEQYF | TGTGCCACCAGCATAGATCGGACAATCTACGAGCAGTACTTC
TRBJ1-1 | NA | TRBV7-9 | NA | CASSLLEGTSEAFF | TGTGCCAGCAGCTTACTTGAGGGAACTAGTGAAGCTTTCTTT
TRBJ1-1 | NA | TRBV3-1/TRBV3-2 | NA | CASSQTTGKAFF | TGTGCCAGCAGCCAAACGACAGGCAAAGCTTTCTTT
TRBJ1-2 | NA | TRBV19 | TRBD1 | CASRRAGGSYGYTF | TGTGCCAGTAGGCGGGCAGGGGGCTCCTATGGCTACACCTTC
TRBJ1-5 | NA | TRBV19 | TRBD1 | CASTSGGTGIFGNQPQHF | TGTGCCAGTACTTCCGGGGGGACAGGGATTTTCGGCAATCAGCCCCAGCATTTT
TRBJ1-1 | NA | TRBV9 | TRBD1 | CASSKPGQGRPEAFF | TGTGCCAGCAGCAAACCGGGACAGGGTCGGCCTGAAGCTTTCTTT
TRBJ1-4 | NA | TRBV5-5 | TRBD1 | CASSWRTGGREKLFF | TGTGCCAGCAGCTGGAGGACAGGGGGACGAGAAAAACTGTTTTTT
TRBJ1-2 | NA | TRBV6-5 | NA | CASHKIANYGYTF | TGTGCCAGCCATAAGATCGCTAACTATGGCTACACCTTC
TRBJ1-5 | NA | TRBV7-2 | NA | CASSPGTRNNQPQHF | TGTGCCAGCAGCCCTGGGACCCGCAATAATCAGCCCCAGCATTTT
TRBJ1-4 | NA | TRBV13 | NA | CASSQRADPEEKLFF | TGTGCCAGCAGCCAAAGGGCAGATCCGGAAGAAAAACTGTTTTTT
TRBJ2-1 | NA | TRBV11-3 | TRBD2 | CASSPASALAGRPNNEQFF | TGTGCCAGCAGCCCCGCCTCGGCATTAGCGGGAAGACCTAACAATGAGCAGTTCTTC
TRBJ1-4 | NA | TRBV30 | NA | CAWSIAKREKLFF | TGTGCCTGGAGCATCGCTAAGAGGGAAAAACTGTTTTTT
TRBJ1-1 | NA | TRBV29-1 | TRBD1 | CSVGLGQEFYEAFF | TGCAGCGTTGGTCTTGGACAGGAGTTCTATGAAGCTTTCTTT
TRBJ2-3 | NA | TRBV7-2 | NA | CASSLGPDSYTQYF | TGTGCCAGCAGCTTAGGGCCGGACAGCTATACGCAGTATTTT
TRBJ1-6 | few | TRBV27 | NA | CASASPPGSRGSYNSPLHF | TGTGCCAGCGCGAGCCCCCCCGGGAGCCGAGGCTCCTATAATTCACCCCTCCACTTT
TRBJ1-3 | NA | TRBV2 | NA | CASSEGRYLDTIYF | TGTGCCAGCAGTGAAGGCCGTTATCTTGACACCATATATTTT
TRBJ1-4 | NA | TRBV6-1 | NA | CASSDDRSSTTNEKLFF | TGTGCCAGCAGTGATGACAGGTCTTCCACAACTAATGAAAAACTGTTTTTT
TRBJ1-1 | NA | TRBV5-1 | TRBD1 | CASSLQQGMNTEAFF | TGCGCCAGCAGCCTCCAACAGGGGATGAACACTGAAGCTTTCTTT
TRBJ2-1 | NA | TRBV14 | NA | CASSQVTGASNEQFF | TGTGCCAGCAGCCAAGTTACGGGAGCCAGCAATGAGCAGTTCTTC
TRBJ2-1 | NA | TRBV14 | NA | CASSAATQLYEQFF | TGTGCCAGCAGCGCGGCCACCCAGTTGTATGAGCAGTTCTTC
TRBJ1-5 | once | TRBV7-2 | NA | CASSLADQPQHF | TGTGCCAGCAGCTTAGCCGATCAGCCCCAGCATTTT
TRBJ1-1 | NA | TRBV12-3/TRBV12-4 | NA | CASSRTENTEAFF | TGTGCCAGCAGCCGGACTGAGAACACTGAAGCTTTCTTT
TRBJ2-1 | NA | TRBV4-3 | NA | CASSQDLFSYNEQFF | TGCGCCAGCAGCCAAGATCTTTTCTCCTACAATGAGCAGTTCTTC
TRBJ1-1 | NA | TRBV27 | NA | CASTSNTEAFF | TGTGCCAGCACCTCGAACACTGAAGCTTTCTTT
TRBJ2-5 | NA | TRBV1 | NA | CTNRRSEYQETQYF | TGCACCAACCGCAGGTCCGAGTACCAAGAGACCCAGTACTTC
TRBJ2-3 | NA | TRBV2 | TRBD2 | CASSTSEGFTGTQYF | TGTGCCAGCTCGACTAGCGAGGGTTTCACGGGTACGCAGTATTTT
TRBJ2-5 | NA | TRBV5-1 | NA | CASSLGPIETQYF | TGCGCCAGCAGCTTGGGTCCCATAGAGACCCAGTACTTC
TRBJ2-7 | NA | TRBV20-1 | TRBD2 | CSAVRGMRQYF | TGCAGTGCCGTGCGGGGGATGAGGCAGTACTTC
TRBJ2-7 | NA | TRBV5-1 | TRBD2 | CASKGTSVYEQYF | TGCGCCAGCAAGGGCACTAGCGTCTACGAGCAGTACTTC
TRBJ1-2 | NA | TRBV14 | NA | CASSLQKGYGYTF | TGTGCCAGCAGCCTCCAAAAGGGCTATGGCTACACCTTC
TRBJ2-6 | NA | TRBV5-6 | NA | CASSARAAGANVLTF | TGTGCCAGCAGCGCCAGGGCGGCTGGGGCCAACGTCCTGACTTTC
TRBJ2-7 | NA | TRBV29-1 | NA | CSVESRAFLGYEQYF | TGCAGCGTTGAAAGCAGGGCCTTCCTGGGTTACGAGCAGTACTTC
TRBJ2-3 | NA | TRBV6-5 | NA | CASLRTDTQYF | TGTGCCAGCTTAAGAACAGATACGCAGTATTTT
TRBJ1-4 | NA | TRBV7-2 | NA | CASSFEGSGKLFF | TGTGCCAGCAGCTTTGAGGGTTCGGGAAAACTGTTTTTT
TRBJ2-7 | NA | TRBV9 | NA | CASSIGTPGTRQYEQYF | TGTGCCAGCAGCATCGGAACCCCCGGAACAAGACAATACGAGCAGTACTTC
TRBJ2-7 | NA | TRBV10-3 | TRBD2 | CAIRGGAYEQYF | TGTGCCATCCGGGGGGGAGCCTACGAGCAGTACTTC
TRBJ2-7 | NA | TRBV5-6 | NA | CASSSGTRHYEQYF | TGTGCCAGCAGCTCCGGGACACGACACTACGAGCAGTACTTC
TRBJ1-2 | NA | TRBV29-1 | NA | CSASEGLLVGYTF | TGCAGCGCTTCGGAGGGGCTATTGGTCGGCTACACCTTC
TRBJ1-1 | NA | TRBV7-9 | NA | CASSLAGLGTEAFF | TGTGCCAGCAGCTTAGCAGGCTTAGGAACTGAAGCTTTCTTT
TRBJ2-7 | NA | TRBV6-1 | NA | CASSEAGGRSYEQYF | TGTGCCAGCAGTGAAGCGGGGGGCCGGTCCTACGAGCAGTACTTC
TRBJ2-5 | NA | TRBV14 | TRBD1 | CASSRLRQGTGETQYF | TGTGCCAGCAGCCGACTCAGACAGGGGACGGGGGAGACCCAGTACTTC
TRBJ2-1 | NA | TRBV7-2 | NA | CASSFRKDQGVDEQFF | TGTGCCAGCAGCTTCCGCAAAGATCAGGGAGTAGATGAGCAGTTCTTC
TRBJ2-6 | NA | TRBV5-1 | NA | CASSLVQGPSGANVLTF | TGCGCCAGCAGCTTGGTACAGGGACCCTCTGGGGCCAACGTCCTGACTTTC
TRBJ1-5 | NA | TRBV27 | NA | CASSTQGQPQHF | TGTGCCAGCAGTACACAGGGCCAGCCCCAGCATTTT
TRBJ2-3 | NA | TRBV24-1 | TRBD2 | CATSDYAGTSGRITDTQYF | TGTGCCACCAGTGATTACGCCGGGACTAGCGGGAGAATCACAGATACGCAGTATTTT
TRBJ2-7 | NA | TRBV9 | NA | CASSPGYGEQYF | TGTGCCAGCAGCCCGGGTTACGGCGAGCAGTACTTC
TRBJ2-1 | NA | TRBV10-2 | NA | CASSELQGLGEQFF | TGCGCCAGCAGTGAATTACAGGGACTTGGTGAGCAGTTCTTC
TRBJ2-3 | NA | TRBV18 | TRBD1 | CASSPRGTGSLLDTQYF | TGTGCCAGCTCACCCAGAGGGACAGGGAGTCTGTTAGATACGCAGTATTTT
TRBJ2-4 | NA | TRBV25-1 | NA | CASSESGSYTKNIQYF | TGTGCCAGCAGTGAATCAGGCTCTTATACCAAAAACATTCAGTACTTC
TRBJ1-5 | NA | TRBV6-1 | NA | CASSDSWGNQPQHF | TGTGCCAGCAGTGACAGTTGGGGAAATCAGCCCCAGCATTTT